This T cell receptor (beta chain) was observed in a study of human T cells and chemical hapten exposure. Study details: Investigators sensitized around 2 cm by around 2 cm of upper inner arm skin with 2% DPC.

V was pared by 2 bases and J by 0 bases, with 4 bases between. Per the germline V gene, CDR1 is MGHDK and CDR2 is SYGVNS. This CDR3 has 13 residues. Time point of the sample: patch test 3, about 24 weeks after DPC sensitization. Documented treatment: therapeutic diphenylcyclopropenone sensitization with weekly scalp DPC. Blood was collected ahead of every patch test applied. TCRdb fed the RACE reads into MiXCR, producing one record per CDR3 protein. The table has some 91,000 distinct CDR3 sequences, 25% to 35% seen once. This rearrangement joins TRBV25-1 to TRBJ2-5; D is unclear. The sample consisted of whole blood, taken in connection with sensitization to the hapten diphenylcyclopropenone (DPC). This receptor was identified in a man aged 40-55 years with alopecia areata. Some clones in this sample may be carry-over from other donors' samples. The CDR3 sequence is CASSETYQETQYF. As DNA, the CDR3 is TGTGCCAGCAGTGAAACGTACCAAGAGACCCAGTACTTC.